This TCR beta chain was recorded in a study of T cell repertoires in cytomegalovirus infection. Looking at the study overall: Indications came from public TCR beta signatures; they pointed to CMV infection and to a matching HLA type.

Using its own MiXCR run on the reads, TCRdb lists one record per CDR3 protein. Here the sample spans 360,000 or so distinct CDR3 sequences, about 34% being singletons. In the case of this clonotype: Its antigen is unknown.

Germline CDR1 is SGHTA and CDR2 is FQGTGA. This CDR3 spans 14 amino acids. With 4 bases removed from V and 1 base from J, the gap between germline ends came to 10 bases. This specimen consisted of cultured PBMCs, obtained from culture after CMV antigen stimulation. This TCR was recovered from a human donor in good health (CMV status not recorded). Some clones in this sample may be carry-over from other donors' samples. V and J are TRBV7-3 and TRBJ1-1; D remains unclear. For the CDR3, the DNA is TGTGCCAGCAGCTGGGTCGGAGGGAACACTGAAGCTTTCTTT. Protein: CASSWVGGNTEAFF.